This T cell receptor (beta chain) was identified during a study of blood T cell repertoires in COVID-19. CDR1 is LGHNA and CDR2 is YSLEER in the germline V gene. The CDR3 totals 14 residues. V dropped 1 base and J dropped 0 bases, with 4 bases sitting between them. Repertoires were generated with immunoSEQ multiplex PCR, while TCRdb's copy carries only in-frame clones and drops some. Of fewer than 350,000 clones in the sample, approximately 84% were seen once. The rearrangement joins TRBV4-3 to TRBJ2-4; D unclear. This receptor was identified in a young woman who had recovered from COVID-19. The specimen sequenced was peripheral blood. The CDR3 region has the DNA TGCGCCAGCAGCCAAGCCGTAGCCAAAAACATTCAGTACTTC. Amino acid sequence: CASSQAVAKNIQYF.